This TCR beta chain appears in the sequencing data of a study of T cell changes during pregnancy in multiple sclerosis (dated by TCRdb to about 2019). About the investigation overall: The study examined how the T cell repertoire changed over the course of pregnancy in women with multiple sclerosis.

Notes on this clone: Its antigen is unknown. No qualities accompany the bases; no much larger clone lies one base away.

V loses 7 bases of germline sequence and J loses 0 bases, and the interval between the two ends is 15 bases. The CDR3 covers 15 residues, taking in both the cysteine and the phenylalanine. Here the CDR3 DNA is all that survives: 45 bases in frame from base 1. Based on the germline V gene (reference sequence), the CDR1 and CDR2 sequences are SEHNR and FQNEAQ. Receptor libraries were prepared by the immunoSEQ multiplex PCR assay. The source is immuneACCESS, and TCRdb retained only in-frame sequences with V and J called. Part of the clones is not carried over; for the studies checked, unresolved V genes explain less than half of this, and the remainder is unexplained. The sample yields some 54,000 clones; roughly 94% were counted once. The ten largest clones take up about 3% of the sample.

The receptor was isolated from a female donor with multiple sclerosis, enrolled in a pregnancy study. In this chain, TRBV7-9 is recombined with TRBJ1-1; the D gene cannot be resolved reliably. Sample: CD8+ T cells from peripheral blood mononuclear cells, taken in the third trimester of pregnancy. The CDR3 region: CASIKLNSLNTEAFF. The nucleotide sequence reads as follows: TGTGCCAGCATCAAACTTAACAGCTTGAACACTGAAGCTTTCTTT.